A single sample gave rise to the 29 T cell receptor beta chains below, sequenced in a study of blood T cell repertoires in COVID-19. Libraries were prepared by immunoSEQ multiplex PCR; TCRdb keeps only in-frame clonotypes and omits some of them. The sample contains about 140,000 clones, 88% of which appear only once. Sequenced material: peripheral blood. The receptors derive from a man aged 70-80 years with acute or convalescent COVID-19.

The J gene is TRBJ1-6, the V gene TRBV7-2; tentatively, D is TRBD1 (5 bases). The length of the CDR3 is 15 residues. The germline V and J ends were trimmed by 1 base and 7 bases, with 11 bases remaining between them. Germline CDR1 SGHTA, CDR2 FQGNSA. CDR3 residues: CASSLEGARNSPLHF. CDR3 DNA sequence: TGTGCCAGCAGCTTAGAAGGGGCAAGGAATTCACCCCTCCACTTT.

The chain recombines TRBV11-2 with TRBJ2-5; 8 bases fit TRBD1. There are 16 residues in the CDR3. V trimming: 5 bases; J trimming: 0 bases; junction bases outside the gene matches: 8. CDR1 and CDR2 (germline): SGHAT, FQNNGV. The CDR3 DNA reads TGTGCCAGCAGCGTCGCAGGGGGCCCGTACCAAGAGACCCAGTACTTC. Residues: CASSVAGGPYQETQYF.

The rearrangement joins TRBV15 to TRBJ2-1; the match to TRBD2 covers 10 bases. The V gene's germline CDR1 is LNHNV and CDR2 YYDKDF (reference sequence). The CDR3 runs 15 residues. J was trimmed by 9 bases and V by 1 base; bases with no gene match: 6. Here the CDR3 reads CATSRGASGSREQFF. The CDR3 DNA follows: TGTGCCACCAGCAGAGGGGCTAGCGGGAGCCGTGAGCAGTTCTTC.

The J gene is TRBJ2-7, the V gene TRBV11-1; D not resolved. The V end lost 1 base, the J end lost 3 bases, and 10 bases lay between the germline ends. The CDR3 consists of 14 residues. CDR1 SGHAT and CDR2 FQDESV come from the germline V gene (reference sequence). This CDR3 is CASSLVKNFYEQYF. For the CDR3, the DNA is TGTGCCAGCAGCTTAGTAAAAAACTTCTACGAGCAGTACTTC.

The chain carries TRBV19 and TRBJ1-3, with 11 nucleotides matching TRBD1. CDR3 length: 16 residues. J was trimmed by 8 bases and V by 3 bases; bases with no gene match: 9. Germline V CDR1 and CDR2: LNHDA, SQIVND (reference sequence). The CDR3 region is CASSMFEGQGVDTIYF. CDR3 DNA sequence: TGTGCCAGTAGTATGTTCGAGGGACAGGGGGTTGACACCATATATTTT.

The genes are TRBV5-1 and TRBJ1-6; the D gene is possibly TRBD1 (6 bases). The CDR3 is made up of 16 amino acids. Per germline, CDR1 SGHRS and CDR2 YFSETQ. V gave up 2 bases and J gave up 8 bases, with 17 bases separating them. CDR3 coding DNA: TGCGCCAGCAGCTTCACTCCGGGACAAGGTGATTCACCCCTCCACTTT. Protein: CASSFTPGQGDSPLHF.

The gene calls are TRBV28 and TRBJ1-2; D unclear. From germline, CDR1 is MDHEN and CDR2 SYDVKM. The CDR3 consists of 13 residues. Trimming took 7 bases from V and 0 from J, leaving 9 bases between them. CDR3 coding DNA: TGTGCCAGCATTTCGGGTTCTAACTATGGCTACACCTTC. It translates to CASISGSNYGYTF.

The genes are TRBV28 and TRBJ1-2; D possibly corresponds to TRBD1 (6 bases). Trimming pared 5 bases from V and 5 bases from J, leaving 12 bases between. Germline values: CDR1 MDHEN, CDR2 SYDVKM. CDR3 length: 13 residues. In DNA, the CDR3 is TGTGCCAGCAGTCTAGGGGGAAGTTATGGCTACACCTTC. This translates into CASSLGGSYGYTF.

The chain has TRBV29-1 and TRBJ1-4, with TRBD1 matching over 8 bases. The CDR3 contains 14 residues. Losses at the gene ends were 4 bases for V and 6 bases for J; bases not matched to a gene: 7. CDR1 and CDR2 (germline): SQVTM, ANQGSEA. The CDR3 coding sequence is TGCAGCGTTGGGGACAGGCGGTGGGATGAAAAACTGTTTTTT. Amino acids: CSVGDRRWDEKLFF.

The chain employs TRBV5-6 and TRBJ1-6; the D is unclear. The ends were cut back, 0 bases at V and 7 bases at J, with 8 bases in the middle. CDR1 is SGHDT and CDR2 is YYEEEE in the germline V gene. This CDR3 region has 14 residues. The CDR3 DNA reads TGTGCCAGCAGCTTGGGCGCAACGAATTCACCCCTCCACTTT. This encodes CASSLGATNSPLHF.

The rearrangement links TRBV10-3 to TRBJ1-2; D possibly corresponds to TRBD1 (5 bases). V lost 2 bases to trimming and J lost 5 bases, with 9 bases between them. The germline CDR1 and CDR2 sequences are ENHRY and SYGVKD. The CDR3 has 13 residues. CDR3 sequence (DNA): TGTGCCATCAGTGAGGGGGCACGGTATGGCTACACCTTC. This codes for CAISEGARYGYTF.

Details on this clone: It may be a read error: a sequence one base away is much more abundant. The chain joins TRBV11-2 to TRBJ1-2; 11 nucleotides agree with TRBD1. This CDR3 contains 13 residues. Per germline, CDR1 SGHAT and CDR2 FQNNGV. The junction had 3 bases not matched to a gene; V was cut back by 5 bases and J by 7 bases. CDR3 amino acids: CASSPDRGLGYTF. The CDR3 DNA sequence: TGTGCCAGCAGCCCGGACAGGGGGCTTGGCTACACCTTC.

The chain is built from TRBV20-1 and TRBJ2-1; 7 bases align to TRBD1. CDR1 is DFQATT and CDR2 is SNEGSKA in the germline V gene (reference sequence). The CDR3 contains 11 residues. Losses at the gene ends were 6 bases for V and 7 bases for J; bases not matched to a gene: 3. As DNA, the CDR3 is TGCAGTGCGAACAGGGGAAATGAGCAGTTCTTC. It specifies CSANRGNEQFF.

This chain links TRBV28 with TRBJ2-3; TRBD2 matches 9 bases. V shed 7 bases, J shed 3 bases, and the junction held 8 bases outside the gene matches. This CDR3 region has 15 residues. Per the germline V gene, CDR1 is MDHEN and CDR2 is SYDVKM. This CDR3 reads CASISSGMTTDTQYF. The CDR3 DNA follows: TGTGCCAGCATTTCTAGCGGGATGACGACAGATACGCAGTATTTT.

Details on this clone: Other DNA variants within this sample encode the same CDR3. J is TRBJ1-1 and V is TRBV29-1; 7 positions agree with TRBD1. Trimming cost V 4 bases and J 0 bases; bases outside gene matches: 2. CDR1 SQVTM and CDR2 ANQGSEA come from the germline V gene. The length of the CDR3 is 13 residues. The CDR3 sequence: CSVAGQMNTEAFF. The CDR3 DNA sequence: TGCAGCGTTGCGGGACAGATGAACACTGAAGCTTTCTTT.

In this sample, this clone turned up once. The J gene is TRBJ2-5, the V gene TRBV5-6, with 7 bases that match TRBD2. The CDR3 length is 14 residues. The germline V gene has CDR1 SGHDT and CDR2 YYEEEE. The V gene end was trimmed by 1 base and the J gene end by 2 bases; junction bases not matched to a gene: 2. The CDR3 DNA sequence: TGTGCCAGCAGCTTGATCGGGGGGCAAGAGACCCAGTACTTC. It translates to CASSLIGGQETQYF.

This clone has more than one count but fewer than ten. The chain is built from TRBV7-9 and TRBJ2-1, with 7 bases matching TRBD1. There are 16 residues in the CDR3. Germline V CDR1 and CDR2: SEHNR, FQNEAQ (reference sequence). V lost 1 base and J lost 4; bases outside the gene matches: 7. The DNA of the CDR3 is TGTGCCAGCAGCTTAGAGGCAGGGGGTACGTACAATGAGCAGTTCTTC. Protein sequence: CASSLEAGGTYNEQFF.

The chain employs TRBV6-5 and TRBJ2-2, with TRBD1 as a possible D gene (6 bases). The length of the CDR3 is 15 residues. The V gene lost 0 bases and the J gene lost 5 bases, with 10 bases spanning the gap. Germline assignment: CDR1 MNHEY and CDR2 SVGAGI. CDR3 region: CASSYSQGSTGELFF. CDR3 nucleotide sequence: TGTGCCAGCAGTTACTCTCAGGGGTCAACCGGGGAGCTGTTTTTT.

This clone came up a few times. This chain uses TRBV28 with TRBJ1-1; unclear D gene. Germline CDR1 is MDHEN and CDR2 is SYDVKM. The CDR3 runs to 14 residues. V dropped 2 bases and J dropped 1 base, with 8 bases sitting between them. The CDR3 is CASSLIQKNTEAFF. CDR3 DNA: TGTGCCAGCAGTTTAATACAGAAGAACACTGAAGCTTTCTTT.

The chain is built from TRBV6-5 and TRBJ2-7; D is undetermined. CDR1 and CDR2 (germline): MNHEY, SVGAGI. This CDR3 has 15 residues. Trimming shortened V by 1 base and J by 1 base, and 11 bases separated the two germline ends. CDR3 sequence reads: CASSYYAAGSYEQYF. CDR3 sequence (DNA): TGTGCCAGCAGTTACTATGCAGCAGGTTCCTACGAGCAGTACTTC.

CDR3 nucleotide sequence: TGTGCCAGCAGTGAAACAGGGTTGACCGATGAGCAGTTCTTC. Translating it yields CASSETGLTDEQFF. V and J are TRBV6-1 and TRBJ2-1; the D gene is possibly TRBD1 (6 bases). CDR1 and CDR2 from the germline V gene are MNHNS and SASEGT. The CDR3 runs 14 residues. Trimming pared 2 bases from V and 8 bases from J, leaving 13 bases between.

The chain uses TRBV12-3 or TRBV12-4 and TRBJ2-3, with D possibly matching TRBD1 (5 bases). CDR3 size: 13 residues. V gave up 6 bases and J gave up 6 bases, with 13 bases separating them. The CDR3, as DNA: TGTGCCAGCAGCCCCACAGGCGTCGATACGCAGTATTTT. Translation gives CASSPTGVDTQYF.

This CDR3 is CASSPGTGAYRGEKLFF. CDR3 nucleotides: TGCGCCAGCAGCCCCGGGACAGGGGCGTATCGGGGTGAAAAACTGTTTTTT. The J gene is TRBJ1-4, the V gene TRBV5-1; 10 bases line up with TRBD1. Germline V lookup: CDR1 SGHRS, CDR2 YFSETQ. The CDR3 totals 17 residues. Unmatched junction bases numbered 13, after V lost 4 bases and J lost 7 bases.

The chain couples TRBV30 to TRBJ1-3; tentatively, D is TRBD1 (5 bases). V lost 1 base and J lost 7, with 5 bases in between. This CDR3 is 11 amino acids long. Per germline, CDR1 GTSNPN and CDR2 SVGIG (reference sequence). CDR3 region: CAWSAGNTIYF. As DNA, the CDR3 is TGTGCCTGGAGTGCAGGGAACACCATATATTTT.

J is TRBJ1-5 and V is TRBV2, with 7 nucleotides matching TRBD1. This CDR3 has 14 amino acids. In germline, CDR1 is SNHLY, CDR2 FYNNEI. J gave up 2 bases and V 5 bases, and 3 bases lay outside the gene matches. CDR3 region: CASSLGQGNQPQHF. The CDR3 DNA reads as TGTGCCAGCAGTCTCGGACAGGGCAATCAGCCCCAGCATTTT.

The chain recombines TRBV10-1 with TRBJ1-1; a weak D match, TRBD1 (5 bases). The CDR3 consists of 13 residues. Germline-derived CDR1 and CDR2 are WNHNN and SYGVQD (reference sequence). Trimming took off 7 bases at V and 3 bases at J, with 12 bases between the two ends. Here the CDR3 reads CASKEGADTEAFF. CDR3 DNA sequence: TGCGCCAGCAAGGAAGGGGCGGACACTGAAGCTTTCTTT.

The rearrangement uses TRBV5-1 and TRBJ2-7, with D unclear. CDR1 and CDR2 (germline): SGHRS, YFSETQ. Trimming removed 3 bases from V and 2 bases from J, with 9 bases in between. The CDR3 has 13 residues. CDR3 DNA: TGCGCCAGCAGCTCCCAGGCCCCCTACGAGCAGTACTTC. This gives the protein CASSSQAPYEQYF. Supplemented by reference TRBV5-1 and TRBJ2-7, the full variable domain reads KAGVTQTPRYLIKTRGQQVTLSCSPISGHRSVSWYQQTPGQGLQFLFEYFSETQRNKGNFPGRFSGRQFSNSRSEMNVSTLELGDSALYLCASSSQAPYEQYFGPGTRLTVT.

In the case of this clone: The sample has other DNA sequences that encode this CDR3 too. The gene calls are TRBV7-2 and TRBJ1-5, with TRBD1 matching over 8 bases. V dropped 3 bases and J dropped 4; count of bases not matched to a gene: 2. This CDR3 contains 14 residues. CDR1 and CDR2 (germline): SGHTA, FQGNSA. CDR3 sequence: CASSFGQGNQPQHF. As DNA, the CDR3 is TGTGCCAGCAGCTTCGGACAGGGAAATCAGCCCCAGCATTTT.

This clone was seen only a few times. The chain recombines TRBV6-6 with TRBJ1-1; 7 bases match TRBD1. After removal of 5 bases from V and 2 bases from J, the junction contained 8 bases not matched to a gene. Germline CDR1 is MNHNY and CDR2 is SVGAGI (reference sequence). This CDR3 has 15 amino acids. The CDR3 DNA reads as TGTGCCAGCAGTCAATCTACAGGGGAAAACACTGAAGCTTTCTTT. Translation gives CASSQSTGENTEAFF.